These 19 T cell receptor beta chains were sequenced from one sample in a study of blood T cell repertoires in COVID-19. Produced via immunoSEQ multiplex PCR; TCRdb's table is partial and in-frame only. The table records 75,000 to 90,000 clones, 91% of them present only once. The sequenced sample was peripheral blood. These receptors all stem from a woman aged 45-60 years in a cohort sampled during active COVID-19.

The chain joins TRBV9 to TRBJ2-3, with D possibly matching TRBD2 (6 bases). The CDR3 is made up of 15 amino acids. V shed 0 bases and J shed 0 bases, with 8 bases lying between them. Germline values: CDR1 SGDLS, CDR2 YYNGEE. The CDR3 loop is CASSVEGLSTDTQYF. For the CDR3, the DNA is TGTGCCAGCAGCGTAGAAGGACTAAGCACAGATACGCAGTATTTT.

This chain connects TRBV5-5 to TRBJ2-2, with D uncertain. Trimming took off 4 bases at V and 8 bases at J, with 15 bases between the two ends. Germline V gives CDR1 SGHKS, CDR2 YYEKEE (reference sequence). The CDR3 runs 14 residues. CDR3 amino acids: CASSPVSVLGELFF. CDR3 nucleotides: TGTGCCAGCAGCCCGGTCTCCGTTTTAGGGGAGCTGTTTTTT.

The chain has TRBV2 and TRBJ1-2, with D possibly being TRBD1 (5 bases). The germline gives CDR1 SNHLY, CDR2 FYNNEI. V was shortened by 2 bases and J by 0 bases, with 13 bases between the two germline ends. The CDR3 covers 16 residues. CDR3 region: CASSEQGYISNYGYTF. The CDR3 nucleotides read TGTGCCAGCAGTGAACAGGGCTACATCTCTAACTATGGCTACACCTTC.

The rearrangement uses TRBV18 and TRBJ1-5, with 7 positions matching TRBD1. The CDR3 spans 14 residues. The junction had 6 bases not matched to a gene; V was cut back by 5 bases and J by 5 bases. CDR1 and CDR2 from the germline V gene are KGHSH and LQKENI. The CDR3 loop is CASSYGTDDQPQHF. CDR3 in DNA: TGTGCCAGCTCATACGGGACAGATGATCAGCCCCAGCATTTT.

This chain uses TRBV12-3 or TRBV12-4 with TRBJ1-4; D is ambiguous. V lost 6 bases and J 6 bases, leaving 8 bases between the germline ends. CDR3 length equals 12 residues. CDR3 sequence: CASSLLHEKLFF. For the CDR3, the DNA is TGTGCCAGCAGCCTACTTCATGAAAAACTGTTTTTT.

The chain links TRBV12-5 to TRBJ2-7; D not certain. Between the trimmed V and J ends, which lost 1 base and 3 bases, there was a span of 4 bases. This CDR3 comprises 12 residues. The germline CDR1 and CDR2 sequences are LGHNT and FRNRAP. The CDR3 protein is CASGLALYEQYF. DNA for the CDR3: TGTGCTAGTGGTTTGGCCCTCTACGAGCAGTACTTC.

The rearrangement joins TRBV10-3 to TRBJ1-2, with 9 nucleotides matching TRBD1. This CDR3 spans 17 amino acids. Losses at the gene ends were 6 bases for V and 3 bases for J; bases not matched to a gene: 14. The germline V gene has CDR1 ENHRY and CDR2 SYGVKD. For the CDR3, the DNA is TGTGCCATCAGACCTTCTAGGGTAGGACAGGGGCACTATGGCTACACCTTC. Translated: CAIRPSRVGQGHYGYTF.

The J gene is TRBJ2-5, the V gene TRBV11-1; 7 positions agree with TRBD2. There are 15 residues in the CDR3. V lost 1 base, J lost 7 bases, and 9 bases stayed unmatched. Germline-derived CDR1 and CDR2 are SGHAT and FQDESV (reference sequence). The CDR3 sequence is CASSLVTLTGGTQYF. CDR3 coding DNA: TGTGCCAGCAGCTTAGTCACACTAACGGGGGGGACCCAGTACTTC.

The chain joins TRBV18 to TRBJ2-1; a possible D gene is TRBD2 (7 bases). V lost 3 bases, J lost 9 bases, and 12 bases lay in between. Germline V gene lookup returns CDR1 KGHSH and CDR2 LQKENI. The CDR3 totals 13 residues. The CDR3 bases are TGTGCCAGCTCACCTCGGGGGGCCGGTGAGCAGTTCTTC. Amino acids: CASSPRGAGEQFF.

The CDR3 DNA reads as TGTGCCAGTAGAGGACAGGGGGCGAAAAAGAGAAACACCATATATTTT. The encoded protein is CASRGQGAKKRNTIYF. The chain links TRBV19 to TRBJ1-3; 11 nucleotides line up with TRBD1. V was pared by 6 bases and J by 5 bases, with 9 bases of the junction left unmatched. The CDR3 sequence is 16 residues long. CDR1 is LNHDA, CDR2 SQIVND, per germline (reference sequence).

This rearrangement joins TRBV3-1 (or the pseudogene TRBV3-2) to TRBJ2-7; the match to TRBD1 covers 7 bases. The J segment lost 4 bases and the V segment lost 3 bases, leaving 6 bases of the junction unmatched. Germline V gene lookup returns CDR1 LGHDT and CDR2 YNNKEL (reference sequence). This CDR3 region has 14 residues. CDR3 region: CASSHRQGVYEQYF. In nucleotides, the CDR3 is TGTGCCAGCAGCCATCGGCAGGGGGTGTACGAGCAGTACTTC.

V usage is TRBV2 and J usage is TRBJ2-3; D is perhaps TRBD2 (6 bases). Trimming took off 7 bases at V and 0 bases at J, with 11 bases between the two ends. The CDR3 is made up of 14 amino acids. The germline V gene encodes CDR1 SNHLY and CDR2 FYNNEI. CDR3 sequence (DNA): TGTGCCAGCACCCGGGGGACTAGCACAGATACGCAGTATTTT. Protein: CASTRGTSTDTQYF.

The J gene is TRBJ2-5, the V gene TRBV6-2 or TRBV6-3; TRBD1 might be the D (6 bases). Trimming took off 5 bases at V and 5 bases at J, with 18 bases between the two ends. Germline V gives CDR1 MNHEY, CDR2 SVGEGT. The CDR3 is 15 amino acids. The CDR3: CASSEGRGLRETQYF. For the CDR3, the DNA is TGTGCCAGCAGTGAGGGCAGGGGCCTCCGGGAGACCCAGTACTTC.

The CDR3 region has the DNA TGTGCCAGCAGCTTTAACGGGGGCTATGGCTACACCTTC. Translated: CASSFNGGYGYTF. The chain links TRBV7-2 to TRBJ1-2, with a weak D call TRBD1 (5 bases). Trimming cost V 3 bases and J 4 bases, with 9 bases left between them. The CDR3 is 13 residues long. Per the germline V gene, CDR1 is SGHTA and CDR2 is FQGNSA.

The CDR3 loop is CASSQQLAAPSTDTQYF. The CDR3 DNA follows: TGCGCCAGCAGCCAACAACTAGCAGCGCCTAGCACAGATACGCAGTATTTT. This chain uses TRBV4-1 with TRBJ2-3, with D perhaps matching TRBD2 (6 bases). The CDR3 spans 17 residues. Between the trimmed V and J ends, which lost 2 bases and 0 bases, there was a span of 15 bases. Germline V gene data show CDR1 as MGHRA and CDR2 as YSYEKL.

The gene calls are TRBV30 and TRBJ1-1; TRBD1 matches 7 bases. This CDR3 contains 14 residues. Germline trimming cut 5 bases from V and 1 base from J; bases unmatched to any gene: 7. Per the germline V gene, CDR1 is GTSNPN and CDR2 is SVGIG (reference sequence). The CDR3 coding sequence is TGTGCCTGGTCTCTCGGACAGGCGAACACTGAAGCTTTCTTT. Its translation: CAWSLGQANTEAFF.

The chain couples TRBV13 to TRBJ1-1; 7 nucleotides align to TRBD1. J was trimmed by 2 bases and V by 2 bases; bases with no gene match: 5. CDR1 PRHDT and CDR2 FYEKMQ come from the germline V gene (reference sequence). The CDR3 spans 15 residues. The CDR3 coding sequence is TGTGCCAGCAGCTTACAGGGGGACCTTAACACTGAAGCTTTCTTT. The encoded protein is CASSLQGDLNTEAFF. Complete variable domain (other parts from reference TRBV13 and TRBJ1-1): AAGVIQSPRHLIKEKRETATLKCYPIPRHDTVYWYQQGPGQDPQFLISFYEKMQSDKGSIPDRFSAQQFSDYHSELNMSSLELGDSALYFCASSLQGDLNTEAFFGQGTRLTVV.

The count of this clone is one. J is TRBJ1-6 and V is TRBV27; D uncertain. The CDR3 covers 15 residues. Per germline, CDR1 MNHEY and CDR2 SMNVEV (reference sequence). With 6 bases removed from V and 7 bases from J, the gap between germline ends came to 16 bases. For the CDR3, the DNA is TGTGCCAGCAGAACAGCGGGTATACCCAATTCACCCCTCCACTTT. Its protein product is CASRTAGIPNSPLHF.

This chain joins TRBV28 and TRBJ1-5; tentative D call: TRBD1 (6 bases). There are 13 residues in the CDR3. V lost 4 bases and J lost 6, with 10 bases in between. The germline V gene has CDR1 MDHEN and CDR2 SYDVKM. The CDR3 coding sequence is TGTGCCAGCAGTTCAAACAGGGCTCAGCCCCAGCATTTT. This encodes CASSSNRAQPQHF.